The TCR beta chain under discussion was sequenced for a study of identical twins. In every case, the donor was a healthy Caucasian. V was pared by 4 bases and J by 1 base, with 3 bases of the junction left unmatched. The germline V gene has CDR1 LGHDT and CDR2 YNNKEL (reference sequence). The CDR3 extends over 15 amino acids. A universal primer binding site was introduced by template switching. The final cDNA contained unique molecular identifiers. MiXCR was run by TCRdb on the 5' RACE reads, yielding one entry per CDR3 protein. The data hold around 510,000 distinct CDR3 sequences, with 14% observed a single time. These data are also associated with another study on yellow fever vaccine responses in identical twins.

This chain links TRBV3-1 with TRBJ2-1; 8 nucleotides agree with TRBD2. The TCR was taken from a woman aged 18-30 years in good health. Sequencing used CD4+ T cells sorted from blood. CDR3 sequence (DNA): TGTGCCAGCAGCCCGGGGGGGCAGTCCTACAATGAGCAGTTCTTC. It codes for CASSPGGQSYNEQFF.